These T cell receptor beta chains were read from a single sample in a study of spatial heterogeneity in lung cancer. In TCRdb, the 5' RACE reads were re-called with MiXCR into one record per CDR3 protein. The table lists about 18,000 distinct CDR3 sequences, around 19% of them singletons. The specimen was PBMCs, collected at surgery. Receptors were obtained from a male donor with early-stage non-small cell lung cancer. Each CDR3 is given with its conserved first and last residue. A D gene is named only where the DNA matches it firmly. Part of the rows lack a size; the others show once, few, many or a class for expanded clones.

cdr3_length | j_call | v_call | d_call | clone_size | cdr3_aa | cdr3_nt
16 | TRBJ1-4 | TRBV27 | . | . | CASKSQTVATNEKLFF | TGTGCCAGCAAGAGTCAGACAGTTGCAACTAATGAAAAACTGTTTTTT
16 | TRBJ1-4 | TRBV6-1 | . | . | CASGDQSWPTNEKLFF | TGTGCCAGCGGTGACCAGTCTTGGCCAACTAATGAAAAACTGTTTTTT
17 | TRBJ1-2 | TRBV12-3/TRBV12-4 | TRBD1 | . | CASSSNKRDRGEYGYTF | TGTGCCAGCAGTTCCAATAAAAGGGACAGGGGGGAATATGGCTACACCTTC
16 | TRBJ2-2 | TRBV28 | TRBD1 | many | CASSSPGTGDTGELFF | TGTGCCAGCAGTTCGCCCGGGACAGGGGACACCGGGGAGCTGTTTTTT
13 | TRBJ2-5 | TRBV3-1 | . | few | CASSQRGQETQYF | TGTGCCAGCAGCCAGAGGGGACAAGAGACCCAGTACTTC
12 | TRBJ2-7 | TRBV29-1 | . | many | CSAAQSSYEQYF | TGCAGCGCAGCTCAGTCATCCTACGAGCAGTACTTC
11 | TRBJ2-7 | TRBV12-3/TRBV12-4 | TRBD1 | medium-sized | CASGQAYEQYF | TGTGCCTCAGGACAGGCCTACGAGCAGTACTTC
12 | TRBJ2-1 | TRBV12-3/TRBV12-4 | . | few | CASSFQDNEQFF | TGTGCCAGCAGTTTCCAGGACAATGAGCAGTTCTTC
14 | TRBJ2-3 | TRBV7-3 | . | many | CASSPAGSTDTQYF | TGTGCCAGCAGCCCCGCAGGGAGCACAGATACGCAGTATTTT
17 | TRBJ2-1 | TRBV3-1 | . | few | CASSQGPTESTYNEQFF | TGTGCCAGCAGCCAAGGCCCGACGGAGTCGACCTACAATGAGCAGTTCTTC
13 | TRBJ1-3 | TRBV2 | . | . | CASVQSSGNTIYF | TGTGCCAGCGTTCAGAGCTCTGGAAACACCATATATTTT
16 | TRBJ2-5 | TRBV4-1 | TRBD2 | . | CASSQGLAGDQETQYF | TGCGCCAGCAGCCAAGGGTTAGCGGGGGATCAAGAGACCCAGTACTTC
16 | TRBJ2-6 | TRBV7-9 | . | few | CASSPSLSSGANVLTF | TGTGCCAGCAGCCCCTCACTGAGCTCTGGGGCCAACGTCCTGACTTTC
13 | TRBJ1-5 | TRBV13 | . | medium-sized | CASSLGTNQPQHF | TGTGCCAGCAGCTTAGGGACTAATCAGCCCCAGCATTTT
15 | TRBJ1-2 | TRBV21-1 | . | . | CASSTHRSAEGGYTF | TGTGCCAGCAGCACCCACAGGTCCGCTGAGGGTGGCTACACCTTC
13 | TRBJ1-1 | TRBV6-6 | . | many | CASSRGPNTEAFF | TGTGCCAGCAGTAGAGGACCGAACACTGAAGCTTTCTTT
14 | TRBJ1-1 | TRBV6-1 | . | many | CASSPHSGNTEAFF | TGTGCCAGCAGTCCTCATTCAGGAAACACTGAAGCTTTCTTT
13 | TRBJ2-3 | TRBV20-1 | . | . | CSARGGETDTQYF | TGCAGTGCTAGGGGCGGGGAAACAGATACGCAGTATTTT
15 | TRBJ1-1 | TRBV19 | . | few | CASSDGQLMNTEAFF | TGTGCCAGTAGCGACGGACAGTTAATGAACACTGAAGCTTTCTTT
15 | TRBJ2-3 | TRBV7-2 | TRBD1 | few | CASSPTGGRTDTQYF | TGTGCCAGCAGCCCAACAGGGGGGAGAACAGATACGCAGTATTTT
13 | TRBJ2-7 | TRBV20-1 | TRBD2 | medium-sized | CSAREGGTYEQYF | TGCAGTGCTAGAGAGGGAGGGACCTACGAGCAGTACTTC
15 | TRBJ2-5 | TRBV5-1 | TRBD2 | few | CASSLGAGDPETQYF | TGCGCCAGCAGCTTGGGGGCGGGAGACCCTGAGACCCAGTACTTC
14 | TRBJ1-1 | TRBV5-1 | . | few | CASSTDGWNTEAFF | TGCGCCAGCAGTACCGACGGCTGGAACACTGAAGCTTTCTTT
20 | TRBJ2-5 | TRBV5-1 | TRBD2 | few | CASSFSPGLAGVGTLETQYF | TGCGCCAGCAGCTTCTCACCGGGACTAGCGGGGGTCGGAACGTTAGAGACCCAGTACTTC
16 | TRBJ1-1 | TRBV3-1 | . | . | CASSQARGVMNTEAFF | TGTGCCAGCAGCCAAGCACGCGGGGTAATGAACACTGAAGCTTTCTTT
15 | TRBJ2-7 | TRBV19 | TRBD2 | . | CASSIASGGTYEQYF | TGTGCCAGTAGTATAGCTAGCGGGGGGACCTACGAGCAGTACTTC
15 | TRBJ2-1 | TRBV7-6 | TRBD2 | few | CASRKLAGAPNEQFF | TGTGCCAGCAGGAAACTAGCGGGGGCTCCTAATGAGCAGTTCTTC
11 | TRBJ1-1 | TRBV29-1 | TRBD1 | . | CSVHRGRGAFF | TGCAGCGTCCACAGGGGGCGCGGAGCTTTCTTT
15 | TRBJ1-6 | TRBV27 | . | . | CASSLSLSMNSPLHF | TGTGCCAGCAGTTTATCGCTGTCCATGAATTCACCCCTCCACTTT
14 | TRBJ2-5 | TRBV23-1 | TRBD1 | few | CASSQYRGQETQYF | TGCGCCAGCAGTCAATACAGGGGCCAAGAGACCCAGTACTTC
13 | TRBJ2-3 | TRBV11-1 | . | once | CASSPRVSDTQYF | TGTGCCAGCAGCCCCCGAGTCTCTGATACGCAGTATTTT
14 | TRBJ1-1 | TRBV7-9 | . | few | CASSLVLGNTEAFF | TGTGCCAGCAGCTTAGTTCTCGGGAACACTGAAGCTTTCTTT
16 | TRBJ1-6 | TRBV4-2 | . | many | CASSQDRRPRHSPLHF | TGTGCCAGCAGCCAAGATCGGAGGCCTCGTCATTCACCCCTCCACTTT
16 | TRBJ1-1 | TRBV7-8 | . | many | CASSSKAAAPNTEAFF | TGTGCCAGCAGCTCAAAGGCGGCAGCACCTAACACTGAAGCTTTCTTT
15 | TRBJ2-3 | TRBV7-9 | TRBD2 | . | CASSLKAGGTDTQYF | TGTGCCAGCAGCTTAAAAGCGGGGGGGACAGATACGCAGTATTTT
16 | TRBJ2-6 | TRBV6-4 | . | many | CASSAQVTSGANVLTF | TGTGCCAGCAGTGCCCAGGTAACCTCTGGGGCCAACGTCCTGACTTTC
13 | TRBJ1-2 | TRBV2 | . | . | CASTGGALRGYTF | TGTGCCAGCACCGGCGGGGCGCTTCGTGGCTACACCTTC
17 | TRBJ2-3 | TRBV18 | TRBD1 | . | CASSTTRDSDHTDTQYF | TGTGCCAGCTCAACTACTCGGGACAGCGACCACACAGATACGCAGTATTTT